These 28 T cell receptor beta chains were sequenced from one sample in a study of shared clonotypes between healthy human individuals. Generated by immunoSEQ multiplex PCR, the TCRdb table keeps only in-frame clones and is missing some. The repertoire holds millions of clones, with just over 90% as singletons. The sample consisted of naive CD4+ T cells sorted from blood. Subset indicated: CD45RA+ positively selected. These receptors were collected from a man younger than 35 in good health.

The genes are TRBV19 and TRBJ1-6; 10 bases align to TRBD1. The length of the CDR3 is 14 residues. The trim removed 5 bases at V and 11 bases at J, leaving 6 bases unmatched. Germline V gives CDR1 LNHDA, CDR2 SQIVND (reference sequence). CDR3 sequence: CASSADRGRTPLHF. In nucleotides, the CDR3 is TGTGCCAGTAGTGCAGACAGGGGGCGCACACCCCTCCACTTT.

The chain joins TRBV27 to TRBJ1-5, with 9 bases aligning to TRBD1. Germline V lookup: CDR1 MNHEY, CDR2 SMNVEV (reference sequence). The CDR3 runs 17 residues. Trimming removed 7 bases from V and 0 bases from J; junction bases left unmatched: 10. Here the CDR3 reads CASNPGQGLYSNQPQHF. The CDR3 nucleotides are TGTGCCAGCAATCCGGGACAGGGTCTGTATAGCAATCAGCCCCAGCATTTT.

The chain uses TRBV18 and TRBJ1-1; maybe TRBD1 (6 bases). The CDR3 is 13 amino acids. The germline gives CDR1 KGHSH, CDR2 LQKENI. Between the trimmed V and J ends, which lost 3 bases and 3 bases, there was a span of 8 bases. CDR3 coding DNA: TGTGCCAGCTCACCGGGGACACACACTGAAGCTTTCTTT. As protein: CASSPGTHTEAFF.

The chain couples TRBV11-2 to TRBJ2-2, with D possibly TRBD1 on 6 matching bases. Between the trimmed V and J ends, which lost 5 bases and 6 bases, there was a span of 7 bases. This CDR3 contains 12 residues. The germline V gene encodes CDR1 SGHAT and CDR2 FQNNGV. The CDR3 is CASSPGAGELFF. As DNA, the CDR3 is TGTGCCAGCAGCCCAGGGGCCGGGGAGCTGTTTTTT.

The chain uses TRBV10-3 and TRBJ1-1, with a possible D match to TRBD1 (5 bases). The CDR3 sequence is 15 residues long. The V end was cut by 7 bases, the J end by 4 bases, with 19 bases between. Germline CDR1 is ENHRY and CDR2 is SYGVKD. The CDR3 here is CAINPGPGGGTEAFF. The CDR3 bases are TGTGCCATCAACCCAGGGCCGGGGGGAGGCACTGAAGCTTTCTTT.

Points on this clone: At the DNA level, this CDR3 is encoded by other sequences in the same sample as well. The J gene is TRBJ1-5, the V gene TRBV6-5; TRBD1 matches 7 bases. Looked up from germline, CDR1 is MNHEY and CDR2 is SVGAGI. This CDR3 is 14 amino acids long. The V gene end was trimmed by 6 bases and the J gene end by 2 bases; junction bases not matched to a gene: 4. The CDR3 here is CASSPDRGNQPQHF. The CDR3 coding sequence is TGTGCCAGCAGCCCCGACAGGGGCAATCAGCCCCAGCATTTT.

Of note for this clone: Other DNA sequences in the same sample also yield this CDR3. The rearrangement links TRBV11-2 to TRBJ1-4; no reliable D call. The CDR3 is 15 residues long. Trimming shortened V by 3 bases and J by 0 bases, and 8 bases separated the two germline ends. CDR1 and CDR2 (germline): SGHAT, FQNNGV. The CDR3 loop is CASSLDGATNEKLFF. CDR3 in DNA: TGTGCCAGCAGCTTGGACGGGGCAACTAATGAAAAACTGTTTTTT.

CDR3 loop: CASSLSGRYYNEQFF. In DNA, the CDR3 is TGTGCCAGCAGCTTAAGCGGGAGGTACTACAATGAGCAGTTCTTC. This chain links TRBV5-6 with TRBJ2-1, with 9 bases identical to TRBD2. Germline V CDR1 and CDR2: SGHDT, YYEEEE. CDR3 length equals 15 residues. The ends lost 2 bases at V and 3 bases at J; junction bases unmatched: 3.

The rearrangement links TRBV5-1 to TRBJ1-4; 10 positions agree with TRBD1. The CDR3 has 16 amino acids. Per the germline V gene, CDR1 is SGHRS and CDR2 is YFSETQ. The V segment lost 1 base and the J segment 7 bases; nucleotides outside the gene matches: 7. This chain's CDR3 is CASSLPGQGGSEKLFF. Here the CDR3 DNA reads TGCGCCAGCAGCTTGCCCGGACAGGGGGGGAGTGAAAAACTGTTTTTT. Drawing the rest from reference TRBV5-1 and TRBJ1-4, the complete variable domain is KAGVTQTPRYLIKTRGQQVTLSCSPISGHRSVSWYQQTPGQGLQFLFEYFSETQRNKGNFPGRFSGRQFSNSRSEMNVSTLELGDSALYLCASSLPGQGGSEKLFFGSGTQLSVL.

The V and J genes are TRBV11-2 and TRBJ2-3, with D unclear. The CDR3 is made up of 14 amino acids. Trimming cost V 3 bases and J 0 bases, with 7 bases left between them. Germline V gene sequence: CDR1 SGHAT, CDR2 FQNNGV. The CDR3 region is CASSFHGSTDTQYF. The CDR3 DNA reads as TGTGCCAGCAGCTTCCATGGAAGCACAGATACGCAGTATTTT. Based on the CDR3 plus reference TRBV11-2 and TRBJ2-3, the full variable domain is EAGVAQSPRYKIIEKRQSVAFWCNPISGHATLYWYQQILGQGPKLLIQFQNNGVVDDSQLPKDRFSAERLKGVDSTLKIQPAKLEDSAVYLCASSFHGSTDTQYFGPGTRLTVL.

The CDR3 loop reads CASSPVRGGRVQSTNEKLFF. The CDR3 bases are TGTGCCAGCTCACCGGTTAGGGGGGGGCGCGTCCAATCAACTAATGAAAAACTGTTTTTT. The rearrangement links TRBV18 to TRBJ1-4, with D tentatively TRBD1 (6 bases). This CDR3 spans 20 amino acids. V was pared by 3 bases and J by 0 bases, with 23 bases between. The V gene's germline CDR1 is KGHSH and CDR2 LQKENI.

This chain links TRBV11-3 with TRBJ2-7; D might be TRBD2 (5 bases). Trimming took off 2 bases at V and 3 bases at J, with 14 bases between the two ends. The CDR3 extends over 15 amino acids. CDR1 is SGHNT, CDR2 YENEEA, per germline. CDR3 sequence: CASSLSSSGDYEQYF. The CDR3 DNA sequence: TGTGCCAGCAGCTTATCAAGCTCCGGGGACTACGAGCAGTACTTC.

The rearrangement uses TRBV11-2 and TRBJ1-4, with no clear D. The CDR3 is made up of 16 amino acids. The V end lost 1 base, the J end lost 3 bases, and 12 bases lay between the germline ends. Per germline, CDR1 SGHAT and CDR2 FQNNGV. The CDR3 DNA follows: TGTGCCAGCAGCTTAGTTTCGGGCGCCGCTAATGAAAAACTGTTTTTT. Translation gives CASSLVSGAANEKLFF.

The chain carries TRBV11-2 and TRBJ2-1; the D gene is possibly TRBD2 (6 bases). The CDR3 has 16 residues. Trimming shortened V by 2 bases and J by 4 bases, and 15 bases separated the two germline ends. Germline lookup yields CDR1 SGHAT and CDR2 FQNNGV. In DNA form, the CDR3 reads TGTGCCAGCAGCTTAACAGGCGGGAAATATTACAATGAGCAGTTCTTC. Translating it yields CASSLTGGKYYNEQFF.

The chain recombines TRBV27 with TRBJ2-7; unclear D gene. Trimming left V 2 bases short and J 0 bases short, with 11 bases between. This CDR3 is built from 15 residues. Germline loops: CDR1 MNHEY, CDR2 SMNVEV (reference sequence). CDR3 bases: TGTGCCAGCAGTTTAACCCTTTCCCTCTCCTACGAGCAGTACTTC. Translation: CASSLTLSLSYEQYF.

The rearrangement joins TRBV30 to TRBJ2-3; 10 nucleotides agree with TRBD2. The CDR3 totals 16 residues. With 4 bases clipped from V and 5 bases from J, the junction kept 12 bases outside the gene matches. Looked up from germline, CDR1 is GTSNPN and CDR2 is SVGIG (reference sequence). The CDR3 loop reads CAWNRGVAGGIDTQYF. CDR3 bases: TGTGCCTGGAACCGGGGAGTAGCGGGAGGTATAGATACGCAGTATTTT.

The CDR3 sequence is CASRRVITDTQYF. CDR3 DNA: TGTGCCAGTAGGAGGGTAATCACAGATACGCAGTATTTT. The V call is TRBV19, the J call TRBJ2-3; the D gene is possibly TRBD2 (5 bases). CDR1 and CDR2 from the germline V gene are LNHDA and SQIVND (reference sequence). The CDR3 covers 13 residues. V dropped 6 bases and J dropped 2 bases, with 9 bases sitting between them.

The chain is built from TRBV6-1 and TRBJ2-5; D is unresolved. This CDR3 is 15 amino acids long. Germline V gene data show CDR1 as MNHNS and CDR2 as SASEGT. V lost 2 bases and J 5 bases, leaving 15 bases between the germline ends. The CDR3 coding sequence is TGTGCCAGCAGTGAATTTTCTCAGTTTTGGGAGACCCAGTACTTC. It yields the protein CASSEFSQFWETQYF.

Comments on this clone: Other DNA sequences of this sample code for an identical CDR3. The V and J genes are TRBV9 and TRBJ2-3; no reliable D call. The V gene lost 0 bases and the J gene lost 0 bases, with 5 bases spanning the gap. CDR1 is SGDLS, CDR2 YYNGEE, per germline. CDR3 size: 14 residues. This chain's CDR3 is CASSVDLSTDTQYF. The CDR3 region has the DNA TGTGCCAGCAGCGTAGACCTGAGCACAGATACGCAGTATTTT.

The J gene is TRBJ1-1, the V gene TRBV5-1, with D possibly matching TRBD1 (5 bases). The CDR3 is 14 amino acids. V lost 4 bases to trimming and J lost 7 bases, with 17 bases between them. Per the germline V gene, CDR1 is SGHRS and CDR2 is YFSETQ. The CDR3 region has the DNA TGCGCCAGCAGCCCGGGACCCGGGGCCGGTGAAGCTTTCTTT. Translated, it gives CASSPGPGAGEAFF.

The V gene is TRBV5-1, the J gene TRBJ2-7, with 7 bases identical to TRBD2. V was pared by 3 bases and J by 0 bases, with 9 bases of the junction left unmatched. The CDR3 runs to 16 residues. CDR1 is SGHRS and CDR2 is YFSETQ in the germline V gene. CDR3 in amino acids: CASSSPTRGNSYEQYF. The CDR3 nucleotides are TGCGCCAGCAGCTCGCCGACGCGGGGGAACTCCTACGAGCAGTACTTC.

V and J are TRBV30 and TRBJ2-2; D not resolved. Germline V gene data show CDR1 as GTSNPN and CDR2 as SVGIG (reference sequence). This CDR3 contains 14 residues. Trimming left V 3 bases short and J 0 bases short, with 8 bases between. CDR3 sequence reads: CAWRSPANTGELFF. CDR3 DNA: TGTGCCTGGAGGTCGCCAGCGAACACCGGGGAGCTGTTTTTT.

The CDR3 region has the DNA TGTGCCAGTAGTATAGAGGCGGGTCGGAACACTGAAGCTTTCTTT. This sequence encodes CASSIEAGRNTEAFF. This rearrangement joins TRBV19 to TRBJ1-1; no clear D. Looked up from germline, CDR1 is LNHDA and CDR2 is SQIVND (reference sequence). The ends were cut back, 0 bases at V and 1 base at J, with 9 bases in the middle. The CDR3 has 15 amino acids.

The V and J genes are TRBV2 and TRBJ1-1; D ambiguous. The CDR3 is 14 amino acids. Trimming pared 4 bases from V and 6 bases from J, leaving 15 bases between. Germline CDR1 is SNHLY and CDR2 is FYNNEI. CDR3 sequence (DNA): TGTGCCAGCAGTGTGGAAGGGTTGGGATCTGAAGCTTTCTTT. Protein sequence: CASSVEGLGSEAFF.

The table lists this clone with a few counts. Other DNA sequences in the same sample also yield this CDR3. The rearrangement uses TRBV5-1 and TRBJ1-5; D is ambiguous. In germline, CDR1 is SGHRS, CDR2 YFSETQ. Trimming took 2 bases from V and 3 from J, leaving 9 bases between them. This CDR3 spans 14 amino acids. The CDR3 nucleotides read TGCGCCAGCAGCTTATCCGGCTACAATCAGCCCCAGCATTTT. Translated, it gives CASSLSGYNQPQHF.

The genes are TRBV6-1 and TRBJ2-4; D unclear. From germline, CDR1 is MNHNS and CDR2 SASEGT. This CDR3 is built from 15 residues. The V and J ends lost 5 bases and 3 bases respectively, with 14 bases between them. The CDR3 DNA sequence: TGTGCCAGCAGTCCCAGCGTGGCGGACAAAAACATTCAGTACTTC. This codes for CASSPSVADKNIQYF.

The CDR3 spells CASAPFSSRGDTQYF. The CDR3 DNA sequence: TGTGCCAGCGCCCCCTTCTCATCGAGGGGCGATACGCAGTATTTT. The rearrangement joins TRBV11-2 to TRBJ2-3; D possibly matches TRBD1 or TRBD2 (5 bases each). Looked up from germline, CDR1 is SGHAT and CDR2 is FQNNGV. This CDR3 contains 15 residues. The V end was cut by 8 bases, the J end by 6 bases, with 21 bases between. Using reference TRBV11-2 and TRBJ2-3 for the parts outside the CDR3, the full variable domain is EAGVAQSPRYKIIEKRQSVAFWCNPISGHATLYWYQQILGQGPKLLIQFQNNGVVDDSQLPKDRFSAERLKGVDSTLKIQPAKLEDSAVYLCASAPFSSRGDTQYFGPGTRLTVL.

The chain combines TRBV7-2 with TRBJ2-5, with 10 bases lining up with TRBD2. This CDR3 is 14 amino acids long. The V gene's germline CDR1 is SGHTA and CDR2 FQGNSA. J gave up 7 bases and V 1 base, and 3 bases lay outside the gene matches. The CDR3 sequence is CASSLEASGGTQYF. The CDR3 nucleotides read TGTGCCAGCAGCTTAGAGGCTAGCGGGGGGACCCAGTACTTC.